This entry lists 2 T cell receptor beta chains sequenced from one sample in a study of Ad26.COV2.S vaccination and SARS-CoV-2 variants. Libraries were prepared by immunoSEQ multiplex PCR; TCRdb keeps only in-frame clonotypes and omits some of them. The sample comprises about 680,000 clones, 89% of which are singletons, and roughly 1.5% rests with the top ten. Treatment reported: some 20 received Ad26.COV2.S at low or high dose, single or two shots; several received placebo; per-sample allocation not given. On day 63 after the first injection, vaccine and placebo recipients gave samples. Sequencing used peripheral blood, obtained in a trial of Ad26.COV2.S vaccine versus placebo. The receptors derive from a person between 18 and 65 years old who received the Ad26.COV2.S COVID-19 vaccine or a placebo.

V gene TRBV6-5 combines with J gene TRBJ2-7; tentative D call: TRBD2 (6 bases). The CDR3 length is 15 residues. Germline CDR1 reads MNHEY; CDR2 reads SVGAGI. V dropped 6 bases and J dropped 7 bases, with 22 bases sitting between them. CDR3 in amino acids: CASSYPSGGIWEQYF. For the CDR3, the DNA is TGTGCCAGCAGCTACCCGAGCGGAGGGATTTGGGAGCAGTACTTC.

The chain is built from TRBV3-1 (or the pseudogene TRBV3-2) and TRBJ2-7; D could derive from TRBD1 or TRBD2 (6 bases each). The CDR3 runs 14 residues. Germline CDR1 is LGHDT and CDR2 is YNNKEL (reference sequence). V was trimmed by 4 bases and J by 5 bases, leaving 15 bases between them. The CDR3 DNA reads TGTGCCAGCAGCCTCCACACGGGGGCCAACGAGCAGTACTTC. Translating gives CASSLHTGANEQYF.